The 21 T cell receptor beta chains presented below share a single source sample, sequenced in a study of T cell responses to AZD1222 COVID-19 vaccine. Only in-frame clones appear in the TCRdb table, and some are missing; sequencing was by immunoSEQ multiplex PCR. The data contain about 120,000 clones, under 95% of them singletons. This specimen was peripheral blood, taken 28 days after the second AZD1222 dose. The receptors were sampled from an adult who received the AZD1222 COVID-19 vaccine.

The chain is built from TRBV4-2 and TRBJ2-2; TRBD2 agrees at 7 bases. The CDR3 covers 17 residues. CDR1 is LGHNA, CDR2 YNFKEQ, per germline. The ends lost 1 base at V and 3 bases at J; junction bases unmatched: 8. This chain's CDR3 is CASSQGSKAGDTGELFF. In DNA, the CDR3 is TGTGCCAGCAGCCAAGGGTCCAAGGCGGGGGACACCGGGGAGCTGTTTTTT.

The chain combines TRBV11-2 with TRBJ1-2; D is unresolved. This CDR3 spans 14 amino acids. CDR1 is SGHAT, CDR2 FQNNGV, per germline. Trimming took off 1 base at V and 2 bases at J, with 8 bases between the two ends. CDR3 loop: CASSLAAVNYGYTF. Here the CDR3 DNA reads TGTGCCAGCAGCTTAGCTGCTGTCAACTATGGCTACACCTTC.

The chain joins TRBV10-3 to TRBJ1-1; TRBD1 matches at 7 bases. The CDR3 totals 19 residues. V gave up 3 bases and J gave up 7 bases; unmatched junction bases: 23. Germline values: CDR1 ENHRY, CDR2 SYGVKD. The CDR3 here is CAISDYSRMVAGDRVEAFF. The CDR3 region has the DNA TGTGCCATCAGTGACTACTCTAGAATGGTCGCAGGGGACAGAGTTGAAGCTTTCTTT.

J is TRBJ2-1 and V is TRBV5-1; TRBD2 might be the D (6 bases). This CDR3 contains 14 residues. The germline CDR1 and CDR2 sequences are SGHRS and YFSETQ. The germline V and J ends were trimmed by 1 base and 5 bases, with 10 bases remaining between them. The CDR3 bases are TGCGCCAGCAGCTTGCCTAGCGCCAACAATGAGCAGTTCTTC. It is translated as CASSLPSANNEQFF.

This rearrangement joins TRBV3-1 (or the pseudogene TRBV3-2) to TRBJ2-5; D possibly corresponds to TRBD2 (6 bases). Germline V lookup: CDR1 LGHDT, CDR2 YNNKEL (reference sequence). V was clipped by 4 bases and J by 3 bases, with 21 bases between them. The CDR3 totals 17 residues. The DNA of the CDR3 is TGTGCCAGCAGCCCCCTTGAACGGGGGATGTTCAAAGAGACCCAGTACTTC. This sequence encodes CASSPLERGMFKETQYF.

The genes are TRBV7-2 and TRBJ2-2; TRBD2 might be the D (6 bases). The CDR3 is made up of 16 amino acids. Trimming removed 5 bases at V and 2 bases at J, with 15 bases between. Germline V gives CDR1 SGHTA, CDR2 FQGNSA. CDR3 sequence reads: CASSKGSRGNTGELFF. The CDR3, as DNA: TGTGCCAGCAGCAAAGGGTCGCGGGGTAACACCGGGGAGCTGTTTTTT. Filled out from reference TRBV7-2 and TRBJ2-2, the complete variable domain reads GAGVSQSPSNKVTEKGKDVELRCDPISGHTALYWYRQSLGQGLEFLIYFQGNSAPDKSGLPSDRFSAERTGGSVSTLTIQRTQQEDSAVYLCASSKGSRGNTGELFFGEGSRLTVL.

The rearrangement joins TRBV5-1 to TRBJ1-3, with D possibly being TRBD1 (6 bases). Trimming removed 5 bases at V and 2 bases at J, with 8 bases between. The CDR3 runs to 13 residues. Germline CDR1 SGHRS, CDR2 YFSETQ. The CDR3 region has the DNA TGCGCCAGCAGTCAGGGGACTGGAAACACCATATATTTT. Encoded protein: CASSQGTGNTIYF.

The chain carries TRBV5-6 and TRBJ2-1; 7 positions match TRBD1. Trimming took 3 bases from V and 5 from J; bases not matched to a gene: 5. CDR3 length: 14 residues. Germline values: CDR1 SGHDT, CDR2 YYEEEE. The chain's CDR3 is CASSSDRRDNEQFF. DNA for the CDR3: TGTGCCAGCAGCTCGGACAGGAGAGACAATGAGCAGTTCTTC.

For the CDR3, the DNA is TGTGCCAGCAGCCAAGGGGGAAGGGTCTACGAGCAGTACTTC. This gives the protein CASSQGGRVYEQYF. This chain links TRBV3-1 (or the pseudogene TRBV3-2) with TRBJ2-7; D gene unclear. The CDR3 has 14 amino acids. V was shortened by 1 base and J by 3 bases, with 10 bases between the two germline ends. CDR1 LGHDT and CDR2 YNNKEL come from the germline V gene (reference sequence).

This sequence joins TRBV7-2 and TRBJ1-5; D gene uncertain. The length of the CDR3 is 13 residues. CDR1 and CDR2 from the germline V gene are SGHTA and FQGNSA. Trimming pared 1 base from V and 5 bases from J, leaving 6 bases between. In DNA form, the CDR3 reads TGTGCCAGCAGCTTAGTTAGGCATCAGCCCCAGCATTTT. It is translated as CASSLVRHQPQHF.

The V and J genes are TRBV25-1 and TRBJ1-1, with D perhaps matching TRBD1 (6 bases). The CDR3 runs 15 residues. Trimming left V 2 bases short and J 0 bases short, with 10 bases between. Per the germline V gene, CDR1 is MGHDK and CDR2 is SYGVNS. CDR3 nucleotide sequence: TGTGCCAGCAGTGAAGTGGACAGCATGAACACTGAAGCTTTCTTT. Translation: CASSEVDSMNTEAFF.

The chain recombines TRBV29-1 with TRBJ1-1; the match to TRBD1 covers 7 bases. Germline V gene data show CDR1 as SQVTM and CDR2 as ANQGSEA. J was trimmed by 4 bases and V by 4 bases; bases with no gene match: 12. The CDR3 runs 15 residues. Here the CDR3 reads CSVVGGDSPSTEAFF. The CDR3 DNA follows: TGCAGCGTTGTGGGGGGGGACAGTCCGAGCACTGAAGCTTTCTTT.

The CDR3 bases are TGTGCCAGCAGTGGGGGAAATCAGCCCCAGCATTTT. The encoded protein is CASSGGNQPQHF. V and J are TRBV2 and TRBJ1-5; the D is unclear. CDR3 length equals 12 residues. Germline V CDR1 and CDR2: SNHLY, FYNNEI. V was trimmed by 4 bases and J by 4 bases, leaving 5 bases between them.

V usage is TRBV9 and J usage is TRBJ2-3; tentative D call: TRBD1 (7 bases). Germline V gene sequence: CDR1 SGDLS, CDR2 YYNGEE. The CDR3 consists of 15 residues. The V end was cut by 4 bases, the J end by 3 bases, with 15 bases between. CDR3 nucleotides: TGTGCCAGCAGCCTCCAGGGGGGATCGACAGATACGCAGTATTTT. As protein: CASSLQGGSTDTQYF.

The CDR3 loop reads CASSLSGRGPQETQYF. DNA for the CDR3: TGTGCCAGCAGCCTTAGCGGGCGGGGGCCCCAAGAGACCCAGTACTTC. This chain joins TRBV7-2 and TRBJ2-5; D possibly corresponds to TRBD2 (7 bases). V gave up 5 bases and J gave up 1 base, with 17 bases separating them. Germline V gene sequence: CDR1 SGHTA, CDR2 FQGNSA. The CDR3 covers 16 residues.

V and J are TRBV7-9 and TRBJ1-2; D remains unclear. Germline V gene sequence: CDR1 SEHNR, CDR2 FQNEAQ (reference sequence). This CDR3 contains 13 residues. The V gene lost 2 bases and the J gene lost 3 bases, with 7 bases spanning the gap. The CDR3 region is CASSLRDHYGYTF. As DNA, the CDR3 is TGTGCCAGCAGCTTAAGGGATCACTATGGCTACACCTTC.

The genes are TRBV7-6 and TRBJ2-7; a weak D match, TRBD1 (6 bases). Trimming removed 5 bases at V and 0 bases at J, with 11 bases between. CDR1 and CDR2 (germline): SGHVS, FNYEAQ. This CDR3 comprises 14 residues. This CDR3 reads CASSATGNSYEQYF. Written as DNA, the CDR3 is TGTGCCAGCAGCGCAACAGGGAACTCCTACGAGCAGTACTTC. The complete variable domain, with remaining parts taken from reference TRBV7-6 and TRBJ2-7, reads GAGVSQSPRYKVTKRGQDVALRCDPISGHVSLYWYRQALGQGPEFLTYFNYEAQQDKSGLPNDRFSAERPEGSISTLTIQRTEQRDSAMYRCASSATGNSYEQYFGPGTRLTVT.

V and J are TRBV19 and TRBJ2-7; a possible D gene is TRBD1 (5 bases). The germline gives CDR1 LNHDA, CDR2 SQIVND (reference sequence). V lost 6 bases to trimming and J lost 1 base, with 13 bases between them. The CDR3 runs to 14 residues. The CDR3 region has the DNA TGTGCCAGTAGGACGGTGTCAGGGTCCTACGAGCAGTACTTC. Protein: CASRTVSGSYEQYF.

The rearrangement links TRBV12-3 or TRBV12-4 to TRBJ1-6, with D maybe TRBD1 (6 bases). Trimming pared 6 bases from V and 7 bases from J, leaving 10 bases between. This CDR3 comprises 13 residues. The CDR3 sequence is CASRVTGNSPLHF. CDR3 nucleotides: TGTGCCAGCAGGGTGACAGGCAATTCACCCCTCCACTTT.

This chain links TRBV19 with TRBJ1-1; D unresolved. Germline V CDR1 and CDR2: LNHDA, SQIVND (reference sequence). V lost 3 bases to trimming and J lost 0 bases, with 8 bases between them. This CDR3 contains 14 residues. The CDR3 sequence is CASSIRTVNTEAFF. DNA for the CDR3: TGTGCCAGTAGTATCCGTACAGTGAACACTGAAGCTTTCTTT.

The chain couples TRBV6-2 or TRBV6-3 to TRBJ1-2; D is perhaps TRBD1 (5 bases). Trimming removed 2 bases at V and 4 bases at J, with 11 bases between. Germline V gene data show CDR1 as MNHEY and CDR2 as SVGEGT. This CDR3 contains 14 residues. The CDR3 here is CASSYRQTIYGYTF. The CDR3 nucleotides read TGTGCCAGCAGTTACAGACAGACCATCTATGGCTACACCTTC.